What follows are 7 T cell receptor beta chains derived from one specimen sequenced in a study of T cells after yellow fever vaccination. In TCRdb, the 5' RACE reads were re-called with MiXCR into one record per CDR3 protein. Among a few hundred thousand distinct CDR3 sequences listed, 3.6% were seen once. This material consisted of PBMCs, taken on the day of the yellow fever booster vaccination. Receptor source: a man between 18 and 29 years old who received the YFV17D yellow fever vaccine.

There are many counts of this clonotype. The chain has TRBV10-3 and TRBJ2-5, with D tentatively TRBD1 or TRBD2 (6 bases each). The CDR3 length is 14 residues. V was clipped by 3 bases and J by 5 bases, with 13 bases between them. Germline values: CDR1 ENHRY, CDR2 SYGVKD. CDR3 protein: CAISDPGGEETQYF. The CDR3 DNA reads TGTGCCATCAGTGACCCCGGGGGCGAGGAGACCCAGTACTTC.

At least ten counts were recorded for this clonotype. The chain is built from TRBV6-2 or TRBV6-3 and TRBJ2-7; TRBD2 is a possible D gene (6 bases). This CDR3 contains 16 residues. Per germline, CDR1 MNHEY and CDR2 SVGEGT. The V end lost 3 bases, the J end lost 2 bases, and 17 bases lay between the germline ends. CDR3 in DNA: TGTGCCAGCAGTTATTATCCGGGGGTGATGACCTACGAGCAGTACTTC. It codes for CASSYYPGVMTYEQYF.

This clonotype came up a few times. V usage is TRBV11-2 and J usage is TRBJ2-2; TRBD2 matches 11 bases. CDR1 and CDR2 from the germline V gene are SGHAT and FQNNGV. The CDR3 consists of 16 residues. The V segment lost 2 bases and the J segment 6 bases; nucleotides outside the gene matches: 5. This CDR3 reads CASSLRTSGGAGELFF. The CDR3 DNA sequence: TGTGCCAGCAGCTTACGCACTAGCGGGGGTGCCGGGGAGCTGTTTTTT.

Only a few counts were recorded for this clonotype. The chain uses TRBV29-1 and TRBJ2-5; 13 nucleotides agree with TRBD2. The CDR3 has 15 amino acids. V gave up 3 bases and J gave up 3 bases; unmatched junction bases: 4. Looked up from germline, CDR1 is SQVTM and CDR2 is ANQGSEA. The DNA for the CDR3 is TGCAGCGTTGAGACTAGCGGGGGGAGGGAAGAGACCCAGTACTTC. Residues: CSVETSGGREETQYF.

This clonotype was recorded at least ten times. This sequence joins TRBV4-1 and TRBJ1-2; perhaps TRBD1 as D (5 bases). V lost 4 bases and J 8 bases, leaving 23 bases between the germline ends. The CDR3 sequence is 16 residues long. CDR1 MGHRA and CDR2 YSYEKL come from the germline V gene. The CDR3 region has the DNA TGCGCCAGCAGCCCGCCTCGGGACCCACCAAGAGGAGGCTACACCTTC. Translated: CASSPPRDPPRGGYTF.

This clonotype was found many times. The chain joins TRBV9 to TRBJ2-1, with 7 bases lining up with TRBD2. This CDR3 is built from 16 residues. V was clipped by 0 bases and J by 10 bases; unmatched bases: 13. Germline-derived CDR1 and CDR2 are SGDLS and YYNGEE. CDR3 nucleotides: TGTGCCAGCAGCGTAGATAGAAGCGGGGTAATTTGGGAGCAGTTCTTC. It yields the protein CASSVDRSGVIWEQFF.

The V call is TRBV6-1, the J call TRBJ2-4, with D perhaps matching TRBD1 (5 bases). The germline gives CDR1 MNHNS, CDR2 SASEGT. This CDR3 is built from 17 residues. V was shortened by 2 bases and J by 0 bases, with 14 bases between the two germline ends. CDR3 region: CASSESQTVPAKNIQYF. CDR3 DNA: TGTGCCAGCAGTGAATCCCAGACAGTACCAGCCAAAAACATTCAGTACTTC.